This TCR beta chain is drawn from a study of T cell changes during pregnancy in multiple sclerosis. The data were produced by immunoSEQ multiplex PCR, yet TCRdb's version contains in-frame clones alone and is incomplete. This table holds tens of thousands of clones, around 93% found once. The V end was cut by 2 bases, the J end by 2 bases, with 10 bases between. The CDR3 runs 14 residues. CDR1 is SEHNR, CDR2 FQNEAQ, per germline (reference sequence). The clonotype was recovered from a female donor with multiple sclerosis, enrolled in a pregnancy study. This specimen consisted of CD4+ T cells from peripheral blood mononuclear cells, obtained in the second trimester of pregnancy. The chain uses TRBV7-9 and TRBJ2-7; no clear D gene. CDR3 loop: CASSLNRGPYEQYF. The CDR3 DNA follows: TGTGCCAGCAGCTTAAATCGTGGCCCCTACGAGCAGTACTTC.